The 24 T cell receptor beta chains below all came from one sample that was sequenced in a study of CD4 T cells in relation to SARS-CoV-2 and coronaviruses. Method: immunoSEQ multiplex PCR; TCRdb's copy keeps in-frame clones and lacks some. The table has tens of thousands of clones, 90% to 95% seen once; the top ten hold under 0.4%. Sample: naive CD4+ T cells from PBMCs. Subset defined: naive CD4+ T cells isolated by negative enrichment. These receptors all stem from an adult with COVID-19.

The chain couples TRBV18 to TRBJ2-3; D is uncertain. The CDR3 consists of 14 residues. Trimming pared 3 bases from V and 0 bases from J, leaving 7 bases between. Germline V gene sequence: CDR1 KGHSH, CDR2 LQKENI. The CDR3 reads CASSPSSSTDTQYF. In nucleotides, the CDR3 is TGTGCCAGCTCACCTAGTTCTAGCACAGATACGCAGTATTTT.

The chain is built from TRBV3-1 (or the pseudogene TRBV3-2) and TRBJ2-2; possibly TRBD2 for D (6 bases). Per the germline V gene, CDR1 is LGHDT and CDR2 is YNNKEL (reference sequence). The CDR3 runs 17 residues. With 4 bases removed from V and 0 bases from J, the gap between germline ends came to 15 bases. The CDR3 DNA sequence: TGTGCCAGCAGCCCCTCCCCCGGGACTTCGAACACCGGGGAGCTGTTTTTT. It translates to CASSPSPGTSNTGELFF.

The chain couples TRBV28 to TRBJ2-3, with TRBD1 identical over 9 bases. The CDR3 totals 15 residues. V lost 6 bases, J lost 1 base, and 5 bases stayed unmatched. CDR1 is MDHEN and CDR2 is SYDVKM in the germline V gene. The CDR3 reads CASRGQGMGTDTQYF. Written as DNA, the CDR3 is TGTGCCAGCAGGGGACAGGGTATGGGCACAGATACGCAGTATTTT.

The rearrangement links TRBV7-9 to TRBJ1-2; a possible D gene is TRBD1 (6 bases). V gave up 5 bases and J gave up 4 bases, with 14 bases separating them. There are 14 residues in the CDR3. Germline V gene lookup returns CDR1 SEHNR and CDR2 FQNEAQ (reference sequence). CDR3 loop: CASSQGQAGYGYTF. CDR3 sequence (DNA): TGTGCCAGCAGCCAGGGGCAGGCTGGCTATGGCTACACCTTC.

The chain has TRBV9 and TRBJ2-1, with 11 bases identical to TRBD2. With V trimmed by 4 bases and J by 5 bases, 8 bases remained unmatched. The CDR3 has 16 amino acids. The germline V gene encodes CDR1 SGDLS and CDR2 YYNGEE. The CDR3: CASSTQLAGVDNEQFF. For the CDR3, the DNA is TGTGCCAGCAGCACTCAACTAGCGGGAGTCGACAATGAGCAGTTCTTC. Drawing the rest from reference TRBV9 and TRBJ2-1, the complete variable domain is DSGVTQTPKHLITATGQRVTLRCSPRSGDLSVYWYQQSLDQGLQFLIQYYNGEERAKGNILERFSAQQFPDLHSELNLSSLELGDSALYFCASSTQLAGVDNEQFFGPGTRLTVL.

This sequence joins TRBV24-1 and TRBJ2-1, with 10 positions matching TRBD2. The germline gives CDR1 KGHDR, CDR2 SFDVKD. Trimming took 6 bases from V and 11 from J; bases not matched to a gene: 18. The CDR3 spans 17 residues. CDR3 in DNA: TGTGCCACCAGTCCATCGGCAGCGGGAGGGCCTTTTTCCAAGCAGTTCTTC. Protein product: CATSPSAAGGPFSKQFF.

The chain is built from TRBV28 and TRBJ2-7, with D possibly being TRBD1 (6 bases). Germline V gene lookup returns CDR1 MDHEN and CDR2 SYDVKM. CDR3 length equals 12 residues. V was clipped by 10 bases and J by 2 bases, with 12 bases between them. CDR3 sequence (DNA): TGTGCCACTTACAGGGACCCCTACGAGCAGTACTTC. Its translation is CATYRDPYEQYF.

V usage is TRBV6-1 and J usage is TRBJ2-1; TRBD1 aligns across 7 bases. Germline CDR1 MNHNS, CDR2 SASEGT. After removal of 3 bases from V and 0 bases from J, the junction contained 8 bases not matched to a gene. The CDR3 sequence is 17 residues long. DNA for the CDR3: TGTGCCAGCAGTGATCAGGGGGTCTTAGTCTCCTACAATGAGCAGTTCTTC. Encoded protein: CASSDQGVLVSYNEQFF.

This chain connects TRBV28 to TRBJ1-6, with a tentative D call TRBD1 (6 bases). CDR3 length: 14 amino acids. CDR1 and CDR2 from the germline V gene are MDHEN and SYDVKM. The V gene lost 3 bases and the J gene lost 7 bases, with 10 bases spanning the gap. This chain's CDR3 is CASSLGQLNSPLHF. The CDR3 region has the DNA TGTGCCAGCAGTTTGGGACAACTGAATTCACCCCTCCACTTT.

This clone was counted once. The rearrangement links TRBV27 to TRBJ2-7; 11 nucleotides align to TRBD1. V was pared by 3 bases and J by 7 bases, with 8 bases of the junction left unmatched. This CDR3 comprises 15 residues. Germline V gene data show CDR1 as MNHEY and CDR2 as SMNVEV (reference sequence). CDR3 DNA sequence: TGTGCCAGCAGTTTCCACGGACAGGGGGCACGGGAGCAGTACTTC. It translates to CASSFHGQGAREQYF.

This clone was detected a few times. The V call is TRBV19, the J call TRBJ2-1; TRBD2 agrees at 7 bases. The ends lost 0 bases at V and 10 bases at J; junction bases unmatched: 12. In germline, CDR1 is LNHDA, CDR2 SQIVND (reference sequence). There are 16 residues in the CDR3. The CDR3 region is CASSIESRREGWEQFF. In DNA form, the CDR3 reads TGTGCCAGTAGTATAGAGTCGCGGAGGGAGGGTTGGGAGCAGTTCTTC.

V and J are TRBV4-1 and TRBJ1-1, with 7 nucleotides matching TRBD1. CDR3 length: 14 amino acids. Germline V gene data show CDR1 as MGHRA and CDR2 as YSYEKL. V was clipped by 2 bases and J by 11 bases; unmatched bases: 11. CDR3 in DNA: TGCGCCAGCAGCCAATTCGAAGGGGGCGGTCGGGCTTTCTTT. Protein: CASSQFEGGGRAFF.

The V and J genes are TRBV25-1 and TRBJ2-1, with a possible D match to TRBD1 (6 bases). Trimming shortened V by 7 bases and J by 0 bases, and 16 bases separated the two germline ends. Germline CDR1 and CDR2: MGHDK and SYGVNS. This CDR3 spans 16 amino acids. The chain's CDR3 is CASIWITGYSYNEQFF. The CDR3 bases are TGTGCCAGCATTTGGATAACAGGGTACTCCTACAATGAGCAGTTCTTC.

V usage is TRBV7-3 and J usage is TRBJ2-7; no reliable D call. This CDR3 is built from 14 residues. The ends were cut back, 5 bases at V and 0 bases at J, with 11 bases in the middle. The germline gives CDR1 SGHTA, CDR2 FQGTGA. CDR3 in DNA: TGTGCCAGCAGCCCCTTGGCAGACTCCTACGAGCAGTACTTC. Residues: CASSPLADSYEQYF. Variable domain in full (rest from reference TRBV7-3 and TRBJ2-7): GAGVSQTPSNKVTEKGKYVELRCDPISGHTALYWYRQSLGQGPEFLIYFQGTGAADDSGLPNDRFFAVRPEGSVSTLKIQRTERGDSAVYLCASSPLADSYEQYFGPGTRLTVT.

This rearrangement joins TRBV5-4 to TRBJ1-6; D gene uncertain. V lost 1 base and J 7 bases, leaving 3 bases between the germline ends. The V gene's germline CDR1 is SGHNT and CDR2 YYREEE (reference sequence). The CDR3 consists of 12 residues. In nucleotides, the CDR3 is TGTGCCAGCAGCTTGCTGAATTCACCCCTCCACTTT. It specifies CASSLLNSPLHF.

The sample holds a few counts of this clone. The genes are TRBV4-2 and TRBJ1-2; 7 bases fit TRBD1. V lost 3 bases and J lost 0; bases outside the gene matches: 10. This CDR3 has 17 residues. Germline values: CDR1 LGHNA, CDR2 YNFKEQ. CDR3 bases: TGTGCCAGCAGCCACCTCACGTCCAGGGGGACTAACTATGGCTACACCTTC. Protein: CASSHLTSRGTNYGYTF.

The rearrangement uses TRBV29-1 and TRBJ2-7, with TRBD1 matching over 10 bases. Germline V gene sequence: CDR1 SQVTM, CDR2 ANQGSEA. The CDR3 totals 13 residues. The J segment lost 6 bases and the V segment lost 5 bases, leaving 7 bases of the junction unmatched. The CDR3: CSVKRGTGAEQYF. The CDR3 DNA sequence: TGCAGCGTTAAAAGAGGGACAGGGGCCGAGCAGTACTTC.

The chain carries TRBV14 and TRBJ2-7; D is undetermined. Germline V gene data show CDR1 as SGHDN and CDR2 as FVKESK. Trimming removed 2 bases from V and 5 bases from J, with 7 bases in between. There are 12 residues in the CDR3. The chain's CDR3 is CASSQSWDEQYF. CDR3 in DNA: TGTGCCAGCAGCCAATCTTGGGACGAGCAGTACTTC.

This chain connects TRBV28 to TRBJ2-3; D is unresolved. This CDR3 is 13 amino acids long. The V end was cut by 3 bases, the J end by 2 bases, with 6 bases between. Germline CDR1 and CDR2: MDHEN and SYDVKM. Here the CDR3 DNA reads TGTGCCAGCAGTTTTATCCTCACAGATACGCAGTATTTT. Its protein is CASSFILTDTQYF.

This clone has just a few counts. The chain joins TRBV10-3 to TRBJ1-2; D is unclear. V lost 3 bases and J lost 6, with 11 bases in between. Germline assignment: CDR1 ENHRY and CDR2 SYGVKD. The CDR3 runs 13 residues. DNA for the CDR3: TGTGCCATCAGTGATTCTCAGGATCATGGCTACACCTTC. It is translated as CAISDSQDHGYTF.

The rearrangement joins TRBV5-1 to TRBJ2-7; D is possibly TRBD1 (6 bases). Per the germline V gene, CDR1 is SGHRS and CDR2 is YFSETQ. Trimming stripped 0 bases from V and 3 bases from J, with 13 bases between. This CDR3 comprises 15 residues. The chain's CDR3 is CASSLARTAGYEQYF. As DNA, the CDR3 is TGCGCCAGCAGCTTGGCTCGGACAGCTGGCTACGAGCAGTACTTC.

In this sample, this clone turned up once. As DNA, the CDR3 is TGTGCCAGCAGCCCGGGACTAGCGGGAGGGCCAACAGATACGCAGTATTTT. Encoded protein: CASSPGLAGGPTDTQYF. The chain combines TRBV7-9 with TRBJ2-3; 16 bases fit TRBD2. The germline CDR1 and CDR2 sequences are SEHNR and FQNEAQ (reference sequence). The CDR3 extends over 17 amino acids. The J segment lost 3 bases and the V segment lost 5 bases, leaving 5 bases of the junction unmatched.

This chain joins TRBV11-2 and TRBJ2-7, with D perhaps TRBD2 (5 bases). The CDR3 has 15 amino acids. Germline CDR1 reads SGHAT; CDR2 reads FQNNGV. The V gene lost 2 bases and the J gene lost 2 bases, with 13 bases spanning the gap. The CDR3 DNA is TGTGCCAGCAGCTTATCCAGGACTGAAACCTACGAGCAGTACTTC. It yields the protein CASSLSRTETYEQYF.

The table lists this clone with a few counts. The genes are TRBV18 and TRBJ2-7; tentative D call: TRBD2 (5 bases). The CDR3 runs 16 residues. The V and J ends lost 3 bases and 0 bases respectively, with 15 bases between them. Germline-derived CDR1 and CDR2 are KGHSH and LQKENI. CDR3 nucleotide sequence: TGTGCCAGCTCACCCTCCCGTGCGACTACCTCCTACGAGCAGTACTTC. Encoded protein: CASSPSRATTSYEQYF. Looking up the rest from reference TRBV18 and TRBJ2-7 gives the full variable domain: NAGVMQNPRHLVRRRGQEARLRCSPMKGHSHVYWYRQLPEEGLKFMVYLQKENIIDESGMPKERFSAEFPKEGPSILRIQQVVRGDSAAYFCASSPSRATTSYEQYFGPGTRLTVT.